One and the same sample provided the 12 T cell receptor beta chains below, sequenced in a study of T cells after yellow fever vaccination (dated by TCRdb to between 2018 and 2020). Libraries came from 5' RACE. The sequencer was an Illumina HiSeq 2500. The public reads were run again by TCRdb, first through fastp at Q25 and then through MiXCR, and only productive beta chains were kept. Entries are consolidated by CDR3 protein sequence, retaining the most common genes and DNA. The sample profile shows more than 450,000 distinct CDR3 sequences; roughly 22% of them were found once. In total, the top ten clones hold around 17% of the sample. According to the study, the label for this sample's treatment or condition signals: live attenuated yellow fever vaccine strain. The source material was PBMCs, sampled less than 25 days after the first yellow fever vaccination. The receptor source for this set is a man between 18 and 29 years old who received the YFV17D yellow fever vaccine.

This clonotype was seen more than once but under ten times. The chain carries TRBV4-3 and TRBJ2-1, with a possible D match to TRBD2 (5 bases). CDR3 length: 13 amino acids. The V gene's germline CDR1 is LGHNA and CDR2 YSLEER. The V and J ends lost 5 bases and 7 bases respectively, with 12 bases between them. The CDR3 nucleotides are TGCGCCAGCAGCAACCGGGGAAAAAATGAGCAGTTCTTC. Protein sequence: CASSNRGKNEQFF.

This clonotype was recorded a few times. V usage is TRBV7-3 and J usage is TRBJ2-3; the D is unclear. CDR3 length: 15 residues. In germline, CDR1 is SGHTA, CDR2 FQGTGA. V lost 0 bases and J lost 1, with 8 bases in between. The CDR3 spells CASSLTTAGTDTQYF. The DNA of the CDR3 is TGTGCCAGCAGCTTAACGACTGCGGGCACAGATACGCAGTATTTT.

This clonotype was counted between two and nine times. The chain employs TRBV7-2 and TRBJ2-5; D is perhaps TRBD1 (5 bases). The CDR3 spans 15 residues. Germline assignment: CDR1 SGHTA and CDR2 FQGNSA. Deletions cut 1 base from V and 13 bases from J, with 22 bases between. The CDR3 sequence is CASSLGDRGGAVWYF. The CDR3 DNA sequence: TGTGCCAGCAGCTTAGGCGACCGTGGTGGGGCAGTTTGGTACTTC.

This clonotype showed up just a few times. The rearrangement uses TRBV7-3 and TRBJ2-1; the match to TRBD2 covers 8 bases. The CDR3 covers 14 residues. The germline CDR1 and CDR2 sequences are SGHTA and FQGTGA. The V gene end was trimmed by 2 bases and the J gene end by 3 bases; junction bases not matched to a gene: 0. CDR3 nucleotides: TGTGCCAGCAGCTTAGGGACTAGCTACAATGAGCAGTTCTTC. This gives the protein CASSLGTSYNEQFF.

This clonotype was observed a handful of times. The chain couples TRBV19 to TRBJ2-5, with 8 nucleotides matching TRBD2. Trimming removed 3 bases from V and 5 bases from J; junction bases left unmatched: 14. Germline values: CDR1 LNHDA, CDR2 SQIVND (reference sequence). The CDR3 has 17 amino acids. CDR3 residues: CASSIDGGGTHEETQYF. The CDR3 nucleotides read TGTGCCAGTAGTATTGATGGCGGGGGGACCCATGAGGAGACCCAGTACTTC.

This clonotype appeared a few times. The rearrangement links TRBV25-1 to TRBJ1-4, with D possibly matching TRBD1 (5 bases). Between the trimmed V and J ends, which lost 5 bases and 3 bases, there was a span of 13 bases. Germline V gene lookup returns CDR1 MGHDK and CDR2 SYGVNS. This CDR3 comprises 15 residues. This chain's CDR3 is CASSPPGLANEKLFF. CDR3 nucleotide sequence: TGTGCCAGCAGTCCTCCGGGGCTGGCTAATGAAAAACTGTTTTTT.

This clonotype was found a few times. The chain employs TRBV4-2 and TRBJ2-3; TRBD2 matches at 10 bases. The CDR3 has 15 amino acids. Germline V gives CDR1 LGHNA, CDR2 YNFKEQ. With 1 base clipped from V and 9 bases from J, the junction kept 7 bases outside the gene matches. CDR3 region: CASSQASGGAATQYF. As DNA, the CDR3 is TGTGCCAGCAGCCAAGCGAGCGGGGGGGCCGCGACGCAGTATTTT.

This clonotype was counted many times. This chain links TRBV5-1 with TRBJ2-1; TRBD1 matches 11 bases. V lost 4 bases and J lost 8; bases outside the gene matches: 8. The CDR3 covers 15 residues. Germline lookup yields CDR1 SGHRS and CDR2 YFSETQ. This CDR3 reads CASSGVDRGLHEQFF. The CDR3 DNA reads as TGCGCCAGCAGCGGGGTGGACAGGGGGCTTCATGAGCAGTTCTTC.

The V call is TRBV2, the J call TRBJ2-3; D is possibly TRBD1 or TRBD2 (5 bases each). The V and J ends lost 9 bases and 3 bases respectively, with 7 bases between them. Looked up from germline, CDR1 is SNHLY and CDR2 is FYNNEI. The CDR3 has 11 amino acids. CDR3 sequence (DNA): TGTGCCAGGGGACGGACAGATACGCAGTATTTT. It is translated as CARGRTDTQYF.

This clonotype was counted at least ten times. CDR3 DNA: TGTGCCAGCAGATGGACAGGGGGCAATGAGCAGTTCTTC. Its protein is CASRWTGGNEQFF. The chain uses TRBV27 and TRBJ2-1, with 10 bases that match TRBD1. The germline V gene encodes CDR1 MNHEY and CDR2 SMNVEV (reference sequence). The V and J ends lost 6 bases and 6 bases, in that order; junction bases with no gene match: 2. CDR3 length equals 13 residues.

This clonotype was observed a few times. The rearrangement links TRBV6-5 to TRBJ1-3, with 8 positions matching TRBD1. The V and J ends lost 0 bases and 3 bases, in that order; junction bases with no gene match: 7. This CDR3 is 17 amino acids long. Germline V gives CDR1 MNHEY, CDR2 SVGAGI. CDR3 protein: CASSYSTQGARGNTIYF. As DNA, the CDR3 is TGTGCCAGCAGTTACTCGACGCAGGGGGCCCGTGGAAACACCATATATTTT.

A few counts support this clonotype. The chain carries TRBV4-3 and TRBJ2-1; 10 bases align to TRBD2. The junction had 3 bases not matched to a gene; V was cut back by 3 bases and J by 4 bases. The length of the CDR3 is 15 residues. The germline V gene has CDR1 LGHNA and CDR2 YSLEER. CDR3 in amino acids: CASSQLAGEYNEQFF. CDR3 in DNA: TGCGCCAGCAGCCAGCTAGCGGGGGAATACAATGAGCAGTTCTTC.